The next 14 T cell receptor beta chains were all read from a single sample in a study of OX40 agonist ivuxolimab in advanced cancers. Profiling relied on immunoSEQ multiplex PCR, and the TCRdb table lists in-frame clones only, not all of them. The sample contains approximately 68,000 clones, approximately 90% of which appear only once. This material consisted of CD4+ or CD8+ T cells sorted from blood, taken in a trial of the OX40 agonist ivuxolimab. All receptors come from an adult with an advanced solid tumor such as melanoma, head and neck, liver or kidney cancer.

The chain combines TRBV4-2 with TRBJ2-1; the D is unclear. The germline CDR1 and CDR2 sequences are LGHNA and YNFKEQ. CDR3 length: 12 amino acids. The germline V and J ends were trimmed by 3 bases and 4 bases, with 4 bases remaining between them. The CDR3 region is CASSHGYNEQFF. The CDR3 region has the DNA TGTGCCAGCAGCCATGGATACAATGAGCAGTTCTTC.

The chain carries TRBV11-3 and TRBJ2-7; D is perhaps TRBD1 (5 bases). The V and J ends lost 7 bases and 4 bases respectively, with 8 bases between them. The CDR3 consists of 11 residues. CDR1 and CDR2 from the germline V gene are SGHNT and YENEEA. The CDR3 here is CASTQAYEQYF. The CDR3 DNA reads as TGTGCCAGCACACAGGCGTACGAGCAGTACTTC. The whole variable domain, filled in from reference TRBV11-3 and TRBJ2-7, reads EAGVVQSPRYKIIEKKQPVAFWCNPISGHNTLYWYLQNLGQGPELLIRYENEEAVDDSQLPKDRFSAERLKGVDSTLKIQPAELGDSAVYLCASTQAYEQYFGPGTRLTVT.

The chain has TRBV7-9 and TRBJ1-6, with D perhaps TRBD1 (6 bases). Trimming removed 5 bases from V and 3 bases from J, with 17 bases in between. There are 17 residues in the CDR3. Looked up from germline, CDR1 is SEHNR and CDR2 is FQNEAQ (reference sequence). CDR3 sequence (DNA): TGTGCCAGCAGCAAAACGGTACAGGGCAACTATAATTCACCCCTCCACTTT. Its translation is CASSKTVQGNYNSPLHF.

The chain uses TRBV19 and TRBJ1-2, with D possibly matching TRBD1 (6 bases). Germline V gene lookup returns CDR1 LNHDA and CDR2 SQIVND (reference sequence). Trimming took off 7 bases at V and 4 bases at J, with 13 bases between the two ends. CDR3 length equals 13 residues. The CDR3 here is CASNSQGTYGYTF. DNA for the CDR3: TGTGCCAGTAATTCGCAGGGGACCTATGGCTACACCTTC.

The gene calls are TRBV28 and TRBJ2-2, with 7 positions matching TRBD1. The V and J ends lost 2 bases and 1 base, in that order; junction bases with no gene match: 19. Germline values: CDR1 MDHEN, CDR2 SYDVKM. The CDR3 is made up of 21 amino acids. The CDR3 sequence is CASSLPLTGVGARGNTGELFF. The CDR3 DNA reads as TGTGCCAGCAGTTTACCCCTCACAGGGGTAGGTGCGCGCGGGAACACCGGGGAGCTGTTTTTT.

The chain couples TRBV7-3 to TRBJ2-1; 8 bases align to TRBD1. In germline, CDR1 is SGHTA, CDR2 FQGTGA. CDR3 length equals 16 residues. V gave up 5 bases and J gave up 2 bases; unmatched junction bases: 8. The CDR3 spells CASSPAGGGTYNEQFF. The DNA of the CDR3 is TGTGCCAGCAGCCCCGCAGGGGGCGGCACCTACAATGAGCAGTTCTTC.

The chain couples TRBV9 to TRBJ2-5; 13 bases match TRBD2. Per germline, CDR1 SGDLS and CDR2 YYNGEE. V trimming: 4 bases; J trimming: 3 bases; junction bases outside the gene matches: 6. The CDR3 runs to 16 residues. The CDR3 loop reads CASSPRTSGGKETQYF. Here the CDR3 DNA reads TGTGCCAGCAGCCCCCGGACTAGCGGGGGAAAAGAGACCCAGTACTTC. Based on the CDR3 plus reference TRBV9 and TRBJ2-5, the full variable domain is DSGVTQTPKHLITATGQRVTLRCSPRSGDLSVYWYQQSLDQGLQFLIQYYNGEERAKGNILERFSAQQFPDLHSELNLSSLELGDSALYFCASSPRTSGGKETQYFGPGTRLLVL.

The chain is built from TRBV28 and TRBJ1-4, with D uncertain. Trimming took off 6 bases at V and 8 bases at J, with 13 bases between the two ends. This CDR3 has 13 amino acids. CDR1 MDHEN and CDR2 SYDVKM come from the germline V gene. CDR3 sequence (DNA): TGTGCCAGCAGCCGTGGAGGAAACGAAAAACTGTTTTTT. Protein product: CASSRGGNEKLFF.

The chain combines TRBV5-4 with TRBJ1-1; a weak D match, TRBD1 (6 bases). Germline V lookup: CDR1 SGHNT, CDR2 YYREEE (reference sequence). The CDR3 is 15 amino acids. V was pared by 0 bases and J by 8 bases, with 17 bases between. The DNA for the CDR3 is TGTGCCAGCAGCTTGGACAGGGTGGCGAGGGGAGAAGCTTTCTTT. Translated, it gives CASSLDRVARGEAFF.

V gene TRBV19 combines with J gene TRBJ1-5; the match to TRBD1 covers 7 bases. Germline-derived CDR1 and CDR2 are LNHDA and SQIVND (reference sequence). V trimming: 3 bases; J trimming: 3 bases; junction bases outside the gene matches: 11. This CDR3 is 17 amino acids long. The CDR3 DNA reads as TGTGCCAGTAGTATTGAGGGGGCGACAGGGAACAATCAGCCCCAGCATTTT. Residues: CASSIEGATGNNQPQHF.

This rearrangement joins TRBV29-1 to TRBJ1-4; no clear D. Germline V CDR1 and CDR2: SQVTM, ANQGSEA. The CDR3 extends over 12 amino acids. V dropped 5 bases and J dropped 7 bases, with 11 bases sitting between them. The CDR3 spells CSVQSESEKLFF. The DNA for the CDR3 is TGCAGCGTTCAATCAGAATCTGAAAAACTGTTTTTT.

The CDR3 sequence: CASGTGGTEAFF. Here the CDR3 DNA reads TGTGCCAGTGGGACAGGAGGGACTGAAGCTTTCTTT. The chain couples TRBV19 to TRBJ1-1; TRBD1 aligns across 8 bases. The CDR3 is 12 residues long. Germline values: CDR1 LNHDA, CDR2 SQIVND (reference sequence). V gave up 8 bases and J gave up 5 bases; unmatched junction bases: 4. Complete variable domain (other parts from reference TRBV19 and TRBJ1-1): DGGITQSPKYLFRKEGQNVTLSCEQNLNHDAMYWYRQDPGQGLRLIYYSQIVNDFQKGDIAEGYSVSREKKESFPLTVTSAQKNPTAFYLCASGTGGTEAFFGQGTRLTVV.

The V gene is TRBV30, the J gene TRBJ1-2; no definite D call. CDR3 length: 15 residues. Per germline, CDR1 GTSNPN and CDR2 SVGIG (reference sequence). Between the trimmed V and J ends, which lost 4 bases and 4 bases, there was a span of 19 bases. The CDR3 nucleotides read TGTGCCTGGATCCCCTCCCCCCCCGCAGCCTATGGCTACACCTTC. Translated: CAWIPSPPAAYGYTF.

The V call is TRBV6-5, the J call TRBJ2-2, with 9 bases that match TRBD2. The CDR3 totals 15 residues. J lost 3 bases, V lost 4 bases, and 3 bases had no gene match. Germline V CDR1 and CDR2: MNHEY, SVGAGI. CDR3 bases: TGTGCCAGCAGTTTAGCGGGGGTATACACCGGGGAGCTGTTTTTT. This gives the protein CASSLAGVYTGELFF.